These 30 T cell receptor beta chains originate from one sample sequenced in a study of blood T cell repertoires in COVID-19. The assay was immunoSEQ multiplex PCR, and TCRdb's table has in-frame clones only and misses some. The sample shows roughly 200,000 clones, approximately 83% of them seen only once. Specimen: PBMCs or T cells enriched from blood (not recorded which). The receptors stem from a woman in her fifties or sixties who had been exposed to COVID-19.

This sequence joins TRBV11-2 and TRBJ2-3; 9 bases agree with TRBD1. CDR1 is SGHAT and CDR2 is FQNNGV in the germline V gene. The CDR3 is 15 residues long. The V segment lost 5 bases and the J segment 5 bases; nucleotides outside the gene matches: 8. In DNA, the CDR3 is TGTGCCAGCAGCCGAGGGGACAGGGTTCAAGATACGCAGTATTTT. Amino acids: CASSRGDRVQDTQYF.

The chain links TRBV24-1 to TRBJ2-3; D ambiguous. The CDR3 loop spans 13 amino acids. V lost 4 bases and J 14 bases, leaving 18 bases between the germline ends. In germline, CDR1 is KGHDR, CDR2 SFDVKD. The CDR3 protein is CATSEAARSLLYF. The CDR3 DNA follows: TGTGCCACCAGTGAGGCTGCTAGGAGCCTTTTGTATTTT.

The genes are TRBV5-1 and TRBJ2-1; the D gene is possibly TRBD2 (5 bases). The germline V and J ends were trimmed by 4 bases and 9 bases, with 20 bases remaining between them. Per the germline V gene, CDR1 is SGHRS and CDR2 is YFSETQ. This CDR3 has 15 amino acids. DNA for the CDR3: TGCGCCAGCAGCACCGGGATGACTATGTTTGGTGAGCAGTTCTTC. This translates into CASSTGMTMFGEQFF.

The chain links TRBV2 to TRBJ1-1, with a possible D match to TRBD1 (5 bases). Germline V gene sequence: CDR1 SNHLY, CDR2 FYNNEI. The V end was cut by 5 bases, the J end by 4 bases, with 23 bases between. The CDR3 runs to 17 residues. This CDR3 reads CASSPPGTHLGSTEAFF. In DNA form, the CDR3 reads TGTGCCAGCAGTCCTCCCGGGACTCACCTTGGGTCCACTGAAGCTTTCTTT.

V and J are TRBV9 and TRBJ1-1; 8 bases line up with TRBD1. The J segment lost 9 bases and the V segment lost 3 bases, leaving 7 bases of the junction unmatched. This CDR3 spans 13 amino acids. Germline V gene lookup returns CDR1 SGDLS and CDR2 YYNGEE. CDR3 residues: CASSAPDREQAFF. As DNA, the CDR3 is TGTGCCAGCAGCGCACCGGACAGGGAGCAAGCTTTCTTT.

The V gene is TRBV27, the J gene TRBJ1-4, with D possibly being TRBD1 (5 bases). There are 15 residues in the CDR3. Per the germline V gene, CDR1 is MNHEY and CDR2 is SMNVEV (reference sequence). V dropped 2 bases and J dropped 11 bases, with 18 bases sitting between them. The CDR3 coding sequence is TGTGCCAGCAGTTTAAAGGCGGGCCCTCGGGGGAAACTGTTTTTT. It codes for CASSLKAGPRGKLFF.

The chain is built from TRBV6-6 and TRBJ2-2; weak D call: TRBD1 (5 bases). V lost 2 bases to trimming and J lost 1 base, with 8 bases between them. Per germline, CDR1 MNHNY and CDR2 SVGAGI (reference sequence). The CDR3 extends over 15 amino acids. Written as DNA, the CDR3 is TGTGCCAGCAGTTACGGAAGGGGGAACACCGGGGAGCTGTTTTTT. This translates into CASSYGRGNTGELFF.

This chain joins TRBV11-2 and TRBJ2-2; D is perhaps TRBD2 (6 bases). CDR3 length equals 16 residues. The germline V and J ends were trimmed by 4 bases and 3 bases, with 15 bases remaining between them. CDR1 is SGHAT and CDR2 is FQNNGV in the germline V gene. In DNA form, the CDR3 reads TGTGCCAGCAGCTCAACCGGGACTCCTCACACCGGGGAGCTGTTTTTT. As protein: CASSSTGTPHTGELFF.

This chain connects TRBV5-4 to TRBJ2-7, with 11 bases matching TRBD2. The junction had 8 bases not matched to a gene; V was cut back by 2 bases and J by 1 base. The CDR3 covers 17 residues. CDR1 SGHNT and CDR2 YYREEE come from the germline V gene (reference sequence). CDR3 in amino acids: CASSFGIAGGISYEQYF. The CDR3 nucleotides are TGTGCCAGCAGCTTTGGGATAGCGGGGGGGATATCCTACGAGCAGTACTTC.

This chain joins TRBV4-2 and TRBJ2-5; the match to TRBD1 covers 7 bases. From germline, CDR1 is LGHNA and CDR2 YNFKEQ. This CDR3 contains 15 residues. Unmatched junction bases numbered 5, after V lost 3 bases and J lost 1 base. The CDR3 DNA reads as TGTGCCAGCAGCCAGAACAGGGGCTTCCAAGAGACCCAGTACTTC. Translation gives CASSQNRGFQETQYF.

The chain recombines TRBV5-1 with TRBJ2-1; tentatively, D is TRBD2 (6 bases). The CDR3 runs to 14 residues. Germline values: CDR1 SGHRS, CDR2 YFSETQ. Trimming took off 4 bases at V and 4 bases at J, with 12 bases between the two ends. The CDR3 region has the DNA TGCGCCAGCAGCCCGGGACTGCAGTACAATGAGCAGTTCTTC. Amino acid sequence: CASSPGLQYNEQFF.

This sequence joins TRBV6-5 and TRBJ2-5; no firm D call. CDR1 is MNHEY and CDR2 is SVGAGI in the germline V gene. This CDR3 has 15 residues. V was clipped by 8 bases and J by 1 base, with 17 bases between them. CDR3 region: CASGLSGTRQETQYF. The CDR3 DNA reads as TGTGCCAGCGGCCTTTCAGGTACCCGCCAAGAGACCCAGTACTTC.

As regards this clone: Other DNA sequences in the sample encode the same CDR3. The chain recombines TRBV7-6 with TRBJ2-3; TRBD2 aligns across 9 bases. V was pared by 0 bases and J by 2 bases, with 3 bases of the junction left unmatched. This CDR3 comprises 16 residues. The V gene's germline CDR1 is SGHVS and CDR2 FNYEAQ. CDR3 protein: CASSLASGGDTDTQYF. CDR3 sequence (DNA): TGTGCCAGCAGCTTAGCTAGCGGGGGAGACACAGATACGCAGTATTTT.

This clone was seen once. J is TRBJ1-2 and V is TRBV7-9, with D unclear. With 5 bases removed from V and 1 base from J, the gap between germline ends came to 14 bases. This CDR3 is built from 15 residues. The V gene's germline CDR1 is SEHNR and CDR2 FQNEAQ (reference sequence). CDR3 residues: CASSTYSSFNYGYTF. The CDR3 DNA sequence: TGTGCCAGCAGCACTTACAGCTCGTTTAACTATGGCTACACCTTC. The variable domain in full, with the rest retrieved from reference TRBV7-9 and TRBJ1-2, is DTGVSQNPRHKITKRGQNVTFRCDPISEHNRLYWYRQTLGQGPEFLTYFQNEAQLEKSRLLSDRFSAERPKGSFSTLEIQRTEQGDSAMYLCASSTYSSFNYGYTFGSGTRLTVV.

The chain joins TRBV7-2 to TRBJ2-3, with TRBD1 matching 10 bases. J was trimmed by 9 bases and V by 5 bases; bases with no gene match: 14. The CDR3 sequence is 16 residues long. The germline V gene encodes CDR1 SGHTA and CDR2 FQGNSA. CDR3 in amino acids: CASSNPGQGGGRTQYF. Written as DNA, the CDR3 is TGTGCCAGCAGCAACCCCGGACAGGGGGGCGGGAGGACGCAGTATTTT.

The V call is TRBV6-5, the J call TRBJ1-5; D may be TRBD1 (5 bases). CDR1 MNHEY and CDR2 SVGAGI come from the germline V gene. There are 13 residues in the CDR3. The V and J ends lost 2 bases and 10 bases respectively, with 12 bases between them. The CDR3 nucleotides are TGTGCCAGCAGTTACGCAGGGTATGATCCCCAGCATTTT. Its protein product is CASSYAGYDPQHF.

The chain uses TRBV6-1 and TRBJ2-7; D perhaps matches TRBD1 (5 bases). V was shortened by 3 bases and J by 4 bases, with 16 bases between the two germline ends. The germline V gene encodes CDR1 MNHNS and CDR2 SASEGT. The CDR3 has 15 residues. CDR3 in DNA: TGTGCCAGCAGTGAGAGCAGGGCAGGCACTTACGAGCAGTACTTC. Protein: CASSESRAGTYEQYF.

J is TRBJ2-5 and V is TRBV6-2 or TRBV6-3; TRBD2 matches at 9 bases. Germline CDR1 MNHEY, CDR2 SVGEGT. This CDR3 spans 18 amino acids. J lost 4 bases, V lost 2 bases, and 14 bases had no gene match. The CDR3 DNA follows: TGTGCCAGCAGTTACCCCGGTAGCGGGGGTCTCGGGGGAGAGACCCAGTACTTC. It yields the protein CASSYPGSGGLGGETQYF.

This clone has just one count. V usage is TRBV9 and J usage is TRBJ2-3, with 10 bases lining up with TRBD2. The CDR3 has 15 residues. Trimming removed 4 bases from V and 4 bases from J; junction bases left unmatched: 6. Germline CDR1 is SGDLS and CDR2 is YYNGEE. CDR3 coding DNA: TGTGCCAGCAGCCCTCTCAGCGGGGGGGCAGATACGCAGTATTTT. Its protein is CASSPLSGGADTQYF. Filled out from reference TRBV9 and TRBJ2-3, the complete variable domain reads DSGVTQTPKHLITATGQRVTLRCSPRSGDLSVYWYQQSLDQGLQFLIQYYNGEERAKGNILERFSAQQFPDLHSELNLSSLELGDSALYFCASSPLSGGADTQYFGPGTRLTVL.

The chain recombines TRBV30 with TRBJ2-7, with 8 positions matching TRBD2. Trimming cost V 0 bases and J 3 bases; bases outside gene matches: 7. This CDR3 has 15 amino acids. Looked up from germline, CDR1 is GTSNPN and CDR2 is SVGIG (reference sequence). The CDR3 region has the DNA TGTGCCTGGAGTGTACTGGAACTAGCGGACTACGAGCAGTACTTC. It codes for CAWSVLELADYEQYF.

This chain joins TRBV11-2 and TRBJ1-2, with D uncertain. The CDR3 covers 15 residues. V shed 2 bases and J shed 5 bases, with 15 bases lying between them. Germline V gives CDR1 SGHAT, CDR2 FQNNGV. The CDR3: CASSLRRAEVYGYTF. The CDR3 DNA reads as TGTGCCAGCAGCTTAAGGAGGGCTGAGGTTTATGGCTACACCTTC.

The V and J genes are TRBV12-5 and TRBJ1-5; D possibly corresponds to TRBD1 (5 bases). The V gene's germline CDR1 is LGHNT and CDR2 FRNRAP. This CDR3 comprises 20 residues. Trimming stripped 1 base from V and 2 bases from J, with 24 bases between. The CDR3 reads CASGLAPGGMKFEGNQPQHF. The CDR3 nucleotides are TGTGCTAGTGGTTTGGCCCCCGGGGGGATGAAGTTTGAGGGCAATCAGCCCCAGCATTTT.

The rearrangement links TRBV10-2 to TRBJ1-1, with 8 bases aligning to TRBD1. J was trimmed by 4 bases and V by 6 bases; bases with no gene match: 10. The CDR3 sequence is 15 residues long. Per germline, CDR1 WSHSY and CDR2 SAAADI. The CDR3 DNA reads TGCGCCAGCAGAATCTACGGACAGGGAGGCACTGAAGCTTTCTTT. Protein: CASRIYGQGGTEAFF.

V is TRBV27 and J is TRBJ2-1; no definite D call. The germline CDR1 and CDR2 sequences are MNHEY and SMNVEV (reference sequence). The V end lost 3 bases, the J end lost 0 bases, and 12 bases lay between the germline ends. The CDR3 length is 16 residues. CDR3: CASSFQTINSYNEQFF. The CDR3 DNA is TGTGCCAGCAGTTTCCAAACTATTAACTCCTACAATGAGCAGTTCTTC.

The rearrangement links TRBV19 to TRBJ1-1; 9 positions agree with TRBD1. Germline V gives CDR1 LNHDA, CDR2 SQIVND (reference sequence). The length of the CDR3 is 14 residues. J gave up 8 bases and V 8 bases, and 12 bases lay outside the gene matches. This chain's CDR3 is CASGAGTGYAEAFF. The CDR3 nucleotides are TGTGCCAGTGGAGCTGGGACAGGGTATGCAGAAGCTTTCTTT.

The genes are TRBV5-4 and TRBJ1-1; TRBD1 matches at 8 bases. The junction had 4 bases not matched to a gene; V was cut back by 3 bases and J by 3 bases. Germline V gene lookup returns CDR1 SGHNT and CDR2 YYREEE (reference sequence). The CDR3 contains 14 residues. The CDR3 DNA sequence: TGTGCCAGCAGCTCCTCCAGGGGGCACACTGAAGCTTTCTTT. Protein sequence: CASSSSRGHTEAFF.

This clone has a single count. V and J are TRBV10-3 and TRBJ2-3; weak D call: TRBD2 (5 bases). The CDR3 consists of 14 residues. Per germline, CDR1 ENHRY and CDR2 SYGVKD. Trimming removed 2 bases from V and 0 bases from J, with 6 bases in between. CDR3: CAISEERSTDTQYF. The DNA of the CDR3 is TGTGCCATCAGTGAGGAGCGGAGCACAGATACGCAGTATTTT.

The sample holds one count of this clone. The rearrangement uses TRBV15 and TRBJ1-1, with D perhaps matching TRBD1 (5 bases). Trimming left V 0 bases short and J 3 bases short, with 20 bases between. Looked up from germline, CDR1 is LNHNV and CDR2 is YYDKDF (reference sequence). CDR3 size: 18 residues. CDR3: CATSRDGQFRVLDTEAFF. DNA for the CDR3: TGTGCCACCAGCAGAGATGGGCAGTTCAGGGTCCTGGACACTGAAGCTTTCTTT.

V and J are TRBV6-5 and TRBJ1-4; 9 nucleotides line up with TRBD1. V shed 6 bases and J 4 bases; nucleotides not matched to a gene: 6. This CDR3 spans 15 amino acids. CDR1 is MNHEY, CDR2 SVGAGI, per germline. This CDR3 reads CASSGGQGRNEKLFF. The CDR3 DNA is TGTGCCAGCAGCGGGGGACAGGGACGTAATGAAAAACTGTTTTTT.

The rearrangement links TRBV12-1 to TRBJ2-5; the table's D call TRBD2 went unverified against the DNA. TRBV12-1 is noted as a pseudogene. The CDR3 totals 13 residues. CDR3 DNA: TGTGCCAGCAGCTTTTCGGGTTGGGAGACCCAGTACTTC. Residues: CASSFSGWETQYF.